These T cell receptor beta chains were read from a single sample in a study of STAT5B mutations in CD4+ large granular lymphocyte leukemia. Repertoires were generated with immunoSEQ multiplex PCR, while TCRdb's copy carries only in-frame clones and drops some. The sample yields about 50,000 clones, about 80% seen once. The specimen was CD4+ T cells from blood buffy coats. The source is a human donor in good health. Both conserved end residues are part of each CDR3. The D gene is left open where the match is weak. Size is stated for part of the rows, as once, few or many counts, or as a class when the clone is expanded.

V gene	clone size	D gene	J gene	CDR3 DNA	CDR3 protein
TRBV25-1	NA	TRBD1	TRBJ1-1	TGTGCCAGCAGTGAATGGGCAGGGGGCAACACTGAAGCTTTCTTT	CASSEWAGGNTEAFF
TRBV7-9	few	NA	TRBJ1-1	TGTGCCAGCAGCCTAAGGGTTGGCACTGAAGCTTTCTTT	CASSLRVGTEAFF
TRBV6-6	NA	TRBD1	TRBJ2-1	TGTGCCAGCAGTTCTACATATTACAGGGGGCAAAATGAGCAGTTCTTC	CASSSTYYRGQNEQFF
TRBV5-1	NA	TRBD2	TRBJ2-5	TGCGCCAGCAGCTTGGCCGTGCGGGGGGAGACCCAGTACTTC	CASSLAVRGETQYF
TRBV7-9	NA	NA	TRBJ1-6	TGTGCCAGCAGCAGGGAAGTGGGGCCCTATAATTCACCCCTCCACTTT	CASSREVGPYNSPLHF
TRBV10-1	few	NA	TRBJ1-2	TGCGCCAGCAGTGAGTCAGGGATGTCCTATGGCTACACCTTC	CASSESGMSYGYTF
TRBV11-2	NA	NA	TRBJ1-5	TGTGCCAGCAGCCGGGGACGGCGTTATAGCAATCAGCCCCAGCATTTT	CASSRGRRYSNQPQHF
TRBV28	NA	TRBD1	TRBJ2-7	TGTGCCAGCCAGACAGGGAACTCCTACGAGCAGTACTTC	CASQTGNSYEQYF
TRBV7-9	NA	NA	TRBJ1-1	TGTGCCATCGTCCGGGGGACCCTGGGGATGAACACTGAAGCTTTCTTT	CAIVRGTLGMNTEAFF
TRBV5-1	NA	TRBD1	TRBJ2-7	TGCGCCAGCAGCTTGGGGGGGACAGGGAGCTACGAGCAGTACTTC	CASSLGGTGSYEQYF
TRBV6-1	NA	TRBD1	TRBJ1-2	TGTGCCAGCAGTGGGGGGACAGTTCCTAACTATGGCTACACCTTC	CASSGGTVPNYGYTF
TRBV7-8	NA	TRBD1	TRBJ2-7	TGTGCCAGCAGCTTCGGGGCAGGGGGCCTCTACGAGCAGTACTTC	CASSFGAGGLYEQYF
TRBV7-2	few	NA	TRBJ1-5	TGTGCCAGCAGCTCCCCGGGACCGGGCAATCAGCCCCAGCATTTT	CASSSPGPGNQPQHF
TRBV2	NA	TRBD1	TRBJ1-2	TGTGCCAGCAGTCGACAGGGGGCCAACTATGGCTACACCTTC	CASSRQGANYGYTF
TRBV30	NA	NA	TRBJ1-3	TGTGCCTGGAGTGAACGCTGGCGGTCCTCTGGAAACACCATATATTTT	CAWSERWRSSGNTIYF
TRBV7-2	NA	NA	TRBJ2-3	TGTGCCAGCAGCTTAGTTGGGGGAAACACAGATACGCAGTATTTT	CASSLVGGNTDTQYF
TRBV5-1	NA	TRBD1	TRBJ2-7	TGCGCCAGCAGTTCGCCGGGACAGGGGGTTTACGAGCAGTACTTC	CASSSPGQGVYEQYF
TRBV4-1	NA	NA	TRBJ1-2	TGCGCCAGCAGCCAAAGTGTTAGAGAAGCTTATGGCTACACCTTC	CASSQSVREAYGYTF
TRBV6-6	NA	NA	TRBJ1-3	TGTGCCAGCAGATCGACCTCGACAGGTCATGGAAACACCATATATTTT	CASRSTSTGHGNTIYF
TRBV11-2	NA	NA	TRBJ2-2	TGTGCCAGCAGCTTAGCTATTTGGCAGTCGAACACCGGGGAGCTGTTTTTT	CASSLAIWQSNTGELFF
TRBV18	few	TRBD1	TRBJ1-5	TGTGCCAGCTCAAATACAGGGGGAAGCAATCAGCCCCAGCATTTT	CASSNTGGSNQPQHF
TRBV5-6	NA	TRBD1	TRBJ2-2	TGTGCCAGCAGCTTGCCAGGGGGCAACACCGGGGAGCTGTTTTTT	CASSLPGGNTGELFF
TRBV19	NA	NA	TRBJ1-5	TGTGCCAGTAGTATCGAGCAGGGCGGTGGCAATCAGCCCCAGCATTTT	CASSIEQGGGNQPQHF
TRBV9	few	NA	TRBJ1-6	TGTGCCAGCCGCTCCCCCGGGGGGCCCCTCCACTTT	CASRSPGGPLHF
TRBV21-1	NA	NA	TRBJ2-7	TGTGCCAGCAGCAAAAGTGTGGCAGGGGCCCTTTTCTCCTACGAGCAGTACTTC	CASSKSVAGALFSYEQYF